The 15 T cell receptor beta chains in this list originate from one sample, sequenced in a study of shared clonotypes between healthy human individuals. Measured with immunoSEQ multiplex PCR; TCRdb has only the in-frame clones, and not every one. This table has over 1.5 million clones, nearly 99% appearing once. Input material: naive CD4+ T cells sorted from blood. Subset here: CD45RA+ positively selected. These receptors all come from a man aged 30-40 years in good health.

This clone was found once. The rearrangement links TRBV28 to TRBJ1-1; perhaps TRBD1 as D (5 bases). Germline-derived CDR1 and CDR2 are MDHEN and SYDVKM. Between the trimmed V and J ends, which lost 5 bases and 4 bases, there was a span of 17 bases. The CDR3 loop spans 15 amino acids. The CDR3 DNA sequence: TGTGCCAGCAGTCCTGCGGGTCGGGGGTCCACTGAAGCTTTCTTT. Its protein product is CASSPAGRGSTEAFF.

The CDR3 region is CASSNRGYGYTF. CDR3 coding DNA: TGTGCCAGTAGTAACAGGGGTTATGGCTACACCTTC. The chain employs TRBV19 and TRBJ1-2; 7 bases align to TRBD1. Germline V gene sequence: CDR1 LNHDA, CDR2 SQIVND (reference sequence). With 4 bases clipped from V and 5 bases from J, the junction kept 1 base outside the gene matches. CDR3 size: 12 residues.

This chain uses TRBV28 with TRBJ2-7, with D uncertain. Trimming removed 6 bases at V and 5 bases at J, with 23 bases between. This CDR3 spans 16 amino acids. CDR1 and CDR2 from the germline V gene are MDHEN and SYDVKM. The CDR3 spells CASSPSRPLGMDEQYF. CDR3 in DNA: TGTGCCAGCAGCCCATCCCGACCCCTTGGAATGGACGAGCAGTACTTC.

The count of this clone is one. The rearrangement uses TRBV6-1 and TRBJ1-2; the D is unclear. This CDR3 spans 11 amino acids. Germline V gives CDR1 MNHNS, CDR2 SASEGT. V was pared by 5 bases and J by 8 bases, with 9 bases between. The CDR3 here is CASSLAHGYTF. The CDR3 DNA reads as TGTGCCAGCAGTTTGGCGCACGGCTACACCTTC.

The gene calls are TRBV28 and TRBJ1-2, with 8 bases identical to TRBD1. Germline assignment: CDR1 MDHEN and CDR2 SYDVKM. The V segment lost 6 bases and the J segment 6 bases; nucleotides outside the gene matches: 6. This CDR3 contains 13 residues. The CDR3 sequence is CASSKPGGDGYTF. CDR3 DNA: TGTGCCAGCAGCAAGCCAGGGGGCGATGGCTACACCTTC.

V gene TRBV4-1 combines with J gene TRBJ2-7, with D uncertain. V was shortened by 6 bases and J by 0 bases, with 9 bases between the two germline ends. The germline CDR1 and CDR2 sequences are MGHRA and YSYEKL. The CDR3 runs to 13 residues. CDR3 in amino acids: CASRPSSSYEQYF. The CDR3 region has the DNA TGCGCCAGCAGGCCAAGTAGCTCCTACGAGCAGTACTTC.

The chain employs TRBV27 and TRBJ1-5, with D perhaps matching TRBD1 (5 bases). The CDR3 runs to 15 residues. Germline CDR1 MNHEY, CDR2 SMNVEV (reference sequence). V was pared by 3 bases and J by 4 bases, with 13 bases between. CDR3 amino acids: CASSFFSGSNQPQHF. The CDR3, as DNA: TGTGCCAGCAGTTTTTTCTCAGGGTCGAATCAGCCCCAGCATTTT.

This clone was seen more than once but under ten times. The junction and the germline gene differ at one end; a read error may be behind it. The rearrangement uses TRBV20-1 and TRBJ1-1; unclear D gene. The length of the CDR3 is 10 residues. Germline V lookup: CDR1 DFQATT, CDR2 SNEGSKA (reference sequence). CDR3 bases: TGCAGTGCTACCTCTCTCCCGATTTGGTTT. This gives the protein CSATSLPIWF.

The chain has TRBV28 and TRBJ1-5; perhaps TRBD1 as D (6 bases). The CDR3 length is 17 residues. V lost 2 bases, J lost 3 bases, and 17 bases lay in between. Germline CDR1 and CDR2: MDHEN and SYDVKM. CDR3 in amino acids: CASSLPEGRGPNQPQHF. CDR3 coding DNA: TGTGCCAGCAGTTTACCGGAGGGCAGGGGCCCCAATCAGCCCCAGCATTTT.

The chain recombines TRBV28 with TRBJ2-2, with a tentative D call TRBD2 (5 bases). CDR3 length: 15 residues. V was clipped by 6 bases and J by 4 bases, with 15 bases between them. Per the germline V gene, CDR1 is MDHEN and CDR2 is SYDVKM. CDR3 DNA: TGTGCCAGCAGGGGAGAATTACACCTCACCGGGGAGCTGTTTTTT. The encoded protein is CASRGELHLTGELFF.

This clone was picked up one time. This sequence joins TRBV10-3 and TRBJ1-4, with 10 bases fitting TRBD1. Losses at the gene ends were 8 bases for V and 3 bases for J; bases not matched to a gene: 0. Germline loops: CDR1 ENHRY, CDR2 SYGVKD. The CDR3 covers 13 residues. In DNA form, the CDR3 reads TGTGCCATCGGACAGGGGGCTAATGAAAAACTGTTTTTT. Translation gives CAIGQGANEKLFF.

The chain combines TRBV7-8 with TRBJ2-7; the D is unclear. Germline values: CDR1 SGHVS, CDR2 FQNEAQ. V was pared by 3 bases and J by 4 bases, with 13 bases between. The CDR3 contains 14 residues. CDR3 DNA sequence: TGTGCCAGCAGCTTTCCAACGGTACGATACGAGCAGTACTTC. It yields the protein CASSFPTVRYEQYF.

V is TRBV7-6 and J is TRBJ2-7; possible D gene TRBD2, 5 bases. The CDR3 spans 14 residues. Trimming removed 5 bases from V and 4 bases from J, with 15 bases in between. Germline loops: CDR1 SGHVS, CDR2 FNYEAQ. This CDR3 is CASSLNIGLYEQYF. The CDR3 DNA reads TGTGCCAGCAGCCTAAACATAGGACTGTACGAGCAGTACTTC. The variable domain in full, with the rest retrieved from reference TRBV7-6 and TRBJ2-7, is GAGVSQSPRYKVTKRGQDVALRCDPISGHVSLYWYRQALGQGPEFLTYFNYEAQQDKSGLPNDRFSAERPEGSISTLTIQRTEQRDSAMYRCASSLNIGLYEQYFGPGTRLTVT.

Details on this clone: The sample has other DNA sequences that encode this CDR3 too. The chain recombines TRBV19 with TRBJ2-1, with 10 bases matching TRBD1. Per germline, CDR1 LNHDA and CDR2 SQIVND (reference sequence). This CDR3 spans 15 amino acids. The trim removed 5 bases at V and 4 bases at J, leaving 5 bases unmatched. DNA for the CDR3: TGTGCCAGTAGTCCCGGGACAGGGGCATACAATGAGCAGTTCTTC. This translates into CASSPGTGAYNEQFF.

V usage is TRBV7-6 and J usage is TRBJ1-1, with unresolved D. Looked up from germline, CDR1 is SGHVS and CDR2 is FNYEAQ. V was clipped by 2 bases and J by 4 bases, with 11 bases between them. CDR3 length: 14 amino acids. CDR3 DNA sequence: TGTGCCAGCAGCTTATACTCCGACGCCACTGAAGCTTTCTTT. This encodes CASSLYSDATEAFF.